This T cell receptor (beta chain) was identified during a study of beta chain features in type 1 diabetes. Study-level results: Type 1 diabetes patients had moderately but significantly shorter TCRB CDR3s in all four CD4+ subsets. Patients and controls would be equally affected if PCR favored shorter templates.

Reverse transcribing all isolated RNA meant expressed TCRB transcripts were sequenced. This table comes from immunoSEQ multiplex PCR, and its TCRdb copy is limited to in-frame clones, with some not included. The sample contains 640,000 or so clones, roughly 13% of which appear only once. This clone was found a few times. The antigen remains unidentified. Via CD45RO/CCR7/CD25/CD127/CD95/CD27, cells of the CD4+ naive, central memory, regulatory and stem cell-like memory subsets were sorted. This TCR derives from a man between 18 and 35 years old with type 1 diabetes. Sequencing used naive CD4+ T cells from blood.

CDR3 sequence: CASSLPTSSGANVLTF. In DNA form, the CDR3 reads TGCGCCAGCAGCTTACCGACTAGCTCTGGGGCCAACGTCCTGACTTTC. V is TRBV5-1 and J is TRBJ2-6; TRBD2 might be the D (6 bases). V shed 2 bases and J shed 0 bases, with 9 bases lying between them. The CDR3 contains 16 residues. Germline-derived CDR1 and CDR2 are SGHRS and YFSETQ.